These 26 T cell receptor beta chains share one sample of origin, sequenced in a study of blood T cell repertoires in COVID-19 (TCRdb year 2020). The method was the immunoSEQ multiplex PCR assay. In TCRdb, the immuneACCESS table is reduced to in-frame sequences with V and J assigned. These tables do not hold every clone; where another copy was compared, an unresolved V gene accounts for under half, and the others remain unexplained. The sample includes approximately 27,000 clones, with 88% observed a single time. Less than 9.5% of the sample comes from the top ten. Sample: peripheral blood. These receptors originate from a woman aged 50 to 65 with active COVID-19.

The chain has TRBV2 and TRBJ1-2; tentative D call: TRBD1 (6 bases). CDR1 and CDR2 from the germline V gene are SNHLY and FYNNEI. This CDR3 has 14 residues. The ends were cut back, 7 bases at V and 4 bases at J, with 16 bases in the middle. The DNA of the CDR3 is TGTGCCAGCATCCCCGGGGGGCGCGTCTATGGCTACACCTTC. It translates to CASIPGGRVYGYTF.

The rearrangement uses TRBV9 and TRBJ2-3, with 11 bases that match TRBD2. The CDR3 extends over 16 amino acids. CDR1 SGDLS and CDR2 YYNGEE come from the germline V gene. The ends lost 3 bases at V and 5 bases at J; junction bases unmatched: 8. The DNA for the CDR3 is TGTGCCAGCAGCGACTTAGCGGGAGGGCCGGGAGATACGCAGTATTTT. Protein product: CASSDLAGGPGDTQYF.

This clone was found a few times. The chain joins TRBV2 to TRBJ2-7, with 7 bases that match TRBD1. The CDR3 spans 12 residues. Germline V lookup: CDR1 SNHLY, CDR2 FYNNEI. J lost 6 bases, V lost 4 bases, and 3 bases had no gene match. CDR3 nucleotides: TGTGCCAGCAGTGGGGACAGTGGCGAGCAGTACTTC. Encoded protein: CASSGDSGEQYF.

The CDR3 loop reads CASSPLQGFTGELFF. CDR3 sequence (DNA): TGTGCCAGCTCACCACTACAGGGGTTTACCGGGGAGCTGTTTTTT. The chain has TRBV18 and TRBJ2-2; 7 bases map to TRBD1. V shed 1 base and J 5 bases; nucleotides not matched to a gene: 4. Germline CDR1 reads KGHSH; CDR2 reads LQKENI. This CDR3 comprises 15 residues.

V gene TRBV11-2 combines with J gene TRBJ1-1, with a tentative D call TRBD1 (5 bases). The CDR3 spans 15 residues. Germline values: CDR1 SGHAT, CDR2 FQNNGV. V was pared by 0 bases and J by 11 bases, with 19 bases between. The CDR3 DNA is TGTGCCAGCAGCTTAGATCAAATAACTTGGCGGGGGGCTTTCTTT. Translating gives CASSLDQITWRGAFF.

The V and J genes are TRBV6-5 and TRBJ2-7, with D uncertain. Germline CDR1 MNHEY, CDR2 SVGAGI. V was pared by 6 bases and J by 6 bases, with 12 bases between. The CDR3 is 12 residues long. This chain's CDR3 is CASRPGYGEQYF. CDR3 nucleotides: TGTGCCAGCAGGCCCGGGTACGGCGAGCAGTACTTC.

CDR3 in amino acids: CASSQDGTDRNQPQHF. In DNA, the CDR3 is TGCGCCAGCAGCCAAGACGGGACAGATCGCAATCAGCCCCAGCATTTT. The chain couples TRBV4-1 to TRBJ1-5, with TRBD1 identical over 7 bases. Germline CDR1 reads MGHRA; CDR2 reads YSYEKL. This CDR3 is 16 amino acids long. After removal of 0 bases from V and 2 bases from J, the junction contained 4 bases not matched to a gene.

The chain is built from TRBV30 and TRBJ2-7; TRBD2 matches at 7 bases. V trimming: 0 bases; J trimming: 7 bases; junction bases outside the gene matches: 6. The CDR3 has 13 residues. Germline CDR1 and CDR2: GTSNPN and SVGIG (reference sequence). The CDR3 spells CAWSVQGGSEQYF. In DNA form, the CDR3 reads TGTGCCTGGAGTGTTCAGGGAGGGAGTGAGCAGTACTTC.

The V and J genes are TRBV3-1 (or the pseudogene TRBV3-2) and TRBJ2-1; 7 nucleotides line up with TRBD2. CDR1 is LGHDT, CDR2 YNNKEL, per germline (reference sequence). The CDR3 contains 14 residues. Germline trimming cut 0 bases from V and 7 bases from J; bases unmatched to any gene: 3. DNA for the CDR3: TGTGCCAGCAGCCAAGAACTAGCGTTTAATGAGCAGTTCTTC. It yields the protein CASSQELAFNEQFF.

V usage is TRBV5-1 and J usage is TRBJ2-1; TRBD2 agrees at 13 bases. V shed 0 bases and J 5 bases; nucleotides not matched to a gene: 5. Germline CDR1 SGHRS, CDR2 YFSETQ. The CDR3 runs to 17 residues. As DNA, the CDR3 is TGCGCCAGCAGCTTGGGGACTAGCGGGGGAGCACACAATGAGCAGTTCTTC. The encoded protein is CASSLGTSGGAHNEQFF.

V gene TRBV28 combines with J gene TRBJ2-6; 8 bases match TRBD1. The junction had 3 bases not matched to a gene; V was cut back by 6 bases and J by 2 bases. CDR1 is MDHEN, CDR2 SYDVKM, per germline. The CDR3 runs to 15 residues. CDR3 sequence reads: CASSLRGPGANVLTF. The CDR3 coding sequence is TGTGCCAGCAGCCTCAGGGGGCCTGGGGCCAACGTCCTGACTTTC.

V is TRBV2 and J is TRBJ2-3; TRBD2 aligns across 9 bases. The CDR3 is made up of 16 amino acids. V lost 4 bases to trimming and J lost 1 base; unmatched junction nucleotides: 6. CDR1 and CDR2 from the germline V gene are SNHLY and FYNNEI. CDR3 protein: CASSGAGGPGTDTQYF. In nucleotides, the CDR3 is TGTGCCAGCAGTGGTGCGGGAGGGCCCGGCACAGATACGCAGTATTTT.

The count of this clone is one. The chain employs TRBV7-9 and TRBJ2-3, with TRBD2 matching 8 bases. CDR1 is SEHNR and CDR2 is FQNEAQ in the germline V gene (reference sequence). The V and J ends lost 3 bases and 0 bases, in that order; junction bases with no gene match: 5. This CDR3 is 16 amino acids long. The CDR3, as DNA: TGTGCCAGCAGCTTCGAGGGACTAGACAGCACAGATACGCAGTATTTT. Protein product: CASSFEGLDSTDTQYF.

Relative to its sample, this clone is medium-sized. The rearrangement uses TRBV14 and TRBJ2-5; TRBD2 is a possible D gene (6 bases). CDR1 is SGHDN, CDR2 FVKESK, per germline. The V and J ends lost 3 bases and 5 bases respectively, with 7 bases between them. The CDR3 is made up of 12 amino acids. CDR3 region: CASSHGGETQYF. In nucleotides, the CDR3 is TGTGCCAGCAGCCATGGAGGGGAGACCCAGTACTTC.

The chain has TRBV4-2 and TRBJ1-3; D uncertain. CDR3 length: 15 amino acids. V lost 4 bases and J 3 bases, leaving 13 bases between the germline ends. Germline values: CDR1 LGHNA, CDR2 YNFKEQ. The CDR3 is CASSLTVGGGNTIYF. The CDR3 coding sequence is TGTGCCAGCAGCCTTACAGTGGGAGGTGGAAACACCATATATTTT.

The chain is built from TRBV2 and TRBJ1-1; D uncertain. In germline, CDR1 is SNHLY, CDR2 FYNNEI. V was cut by 1 base and J by 1 base, with 7 bases left in between. CDR3 length equals 14 residues. Here the CDR3 DNA reads TGTGCCAGCAGTGAAGTGACAACGAACACTGAAGCTTTCTTT. This translates into CASSEVTTNTEAFF.

The V gene is TRBV9, the J gene TRBJ2-1; 13 bases align to TRBD2. Germline assignment: CDR1 SGDLS and CDR2 YYNGEE. The CDR3 spans 15 residues. The V gene end was trimmed by 2 bases and the J gene end by 6 bases; junction bases not matched to a gene: 2. As DNA, the CDR3 is TGTGCCAGCAGCGTCGGACTAGCGGGAGCCAATGAGCAGTTCTTC. Translating gives CASSVGLAGANEQFF.

The rearrangement uses TRBV19 and TRBJ2-3, with TRBD1 as a possible D gene (6 bases). The CDR3 loop spans 15 amino acids. Germline assignment: CDR1 LNHDA and CDR2 SQIVND (reference sequence). V lost 6 bases to trimming and J lost 3 bases, with 16 bases between them. Written as DNA, the CDR3 is TGTGCCAGTAGGGACAGCTCCGGGGCTACAGATACGCAGTATTTT. Translating it yields CASRDSSGATDTQYF.

The table lists this clone with a count of one. Other DNA variants within this sample encode the same CDR3. J is TRBJ2-5 and V is TRBV9; 7 bases match TRBD2. This CDR3 is built from 16 residues. Trimming at V came to 0 bases and at J to 0 bases, leaving 5 bases not matched to a gene. In germline, CDR1 is SGDLS, CDR2 YYNGEE. CDR3 sequence (DNA): TGTGCCAGCAGCGTAGAGGGAGGGGACTACCAAGAGACCCAGTACTTC. Protein product: CASSVEGGDYQETQYF. The full variable domain, its missing parts supplied by reference TRBV9 and TRBJ2-5, is DSGVTQTPKHLITATGQRVTLRCSPRSGDLSVYWYQQSLDQGLQFLIQYYNGEERAKGNILERFSAQQFPDLHSELNLSSLELGDSALYFCASSVEGGDYQETQYFGPGTRLLVL.

The chain links TRBV19 to TRBJ1-1; possibly TRBD1 for D (6 bases). The germline gives CDR1 LNHDA, CDR2 SQIVND (reference sequence). V lost 7 bases, J lost 2 bases, and 20 bases lay in between. This CDR3 spans 16 amino acids. In DNA form, the CDR3 reads TGTGCCAGTAAAGGAGTTCTTAGGGGGATTAACACTGAAGCTTTCTTT. This sequence encodes CASKGVLRGINTEAFF. Full variable domain (rest looked up from reference TRBV19 and TRBJ1-1): DGGITQSPKYLFRKEGQNVTLSCEQNLNHDAMYWYRQDPGQGLRLIYYSQIVNDFQKGDIAEGYSVSREKKESFPLTVTSAQKNPTAFYLCASKGVLRGINTEAFFGQGTRLTVV.

The rearrangement links TRBV5-1 to TRBJ2-7; 7 positions match TRBD2. Germline V CDR1 and CDR2: SGHRS, YFSETQ. CDR3 length equals 11 residues. With V trimmed by 4 bases and J by 6 bases, 1 base remained unmatched. DNA of the CDR3: TGCGCCAGCAGCGGGGGGGGCGAGCAGTACTTC. This gives the protein CASSGGGEQYF.

The chain couples TRBV5-4 to TRBJ2-6; D unresolved. V lost 4 bases and J 2 bases, leaving 4 bases between the germline ends. Germline CDR1 is SGHNT and CDR2 is YYREEE (reference sequence). The CDR3 spans 13 residues. Here the CDR3 reads CASSHPGANVLTF. The CDR3 bases are TGTGCCAGCAGCCATCCTGGGGCCAACGTCCTGACTTTC.

This chain uses TRBV30 with TRBJ2-7, with TRBD1 matching over 8 bases. CDR3 length: 14 amino acids. Looked up from germline, CDR1 is GTSNPN and CDR2 is SVGIG (reference sequence). The trim removed 0 bases at V and 7 bases at J, leaving 8 bases unmatched. As DNA, the CDR3 is TGTGCCTGGAGTGTCGGGACAGGTGCGTGGGAGCAGTACTTC. This translates into CAWSVGTGAWEQYF.

J is TRBJ1-5 and V is TRBV28; 10 bases align to TRBD1. The V segment lost 10 bases and the J segment 5 bases; nucleotides outside the gene matches: 8. The CDR3 spans 14 residues. CDR1 and CDR2 (germline): MDHEN, SYDVKM. Here the CDR3 DNA reads TGTGCCACCGAGACAGGGGGCCCATATCAGCCCCAGCATTTT. This encodes CATETGGPYQPQHF.

The V and J genes are TRBV23-1 and TRBJ2-1; 8 bases fit TRBD2. TRBV23-1 is noted as an ORF with a role that remains uncertain. The CDR3 is made up of 12 amino acids. V dropped 4 bases and J dropped 12; count of bases not matched to a gene: 5. CDR3 sequence (DNA): TGCGCCAGCAGTCTGTCTGCGGGAGGGCAGTTCTTC. This codes for CASSLSAGGQFF.

The rearrangement joins TRBV10-3 to TRBJ1-1; a possible D gene is TRBD1 (5 bases). The CDR3 extends over 13 amino acids. V dropped 3 bases and J dropped 3 bases, with 8 bases sitting between them. CDR1 ENHRY and CDR2 SYGVKD come from the germline V gene. Here the CDR3 reads CAISEGADTEAFF. CDR3 coding DNA: TGTGCCATCAGTGAAGGGGCGGACACTGAAGCTTTCTTT.